The T cell receptor beta chain under discussion was sequenced for a study of cytomegalovirus exposure and HLA in healthy donors. Overall study context: In a later analysis, it was reported that the roughly 120 validation repertoires had been produced on the same platform as the 500 to 750 repertoires belonging to the first cohort.

The study's findings and limits: Most TCR sequences were seen very rarely across donors, but some public TCRs occurred in many. Published work reported that the classifier diagnosed cytomegalovirus status with high specificity and sensitivity.

Among the roughly 120 subjects of the validation cohort, separate from the approximately 670-subject first cohort, were the donors. Some clones are missing from TCRdb's copy, which holds only in-frame ones; the method was immunoSEQ multiplex PCR. The table shows about 160,000 clones, with roughly 96% occurring only once. The length of the CDR3 is 17 residues. Trimming removed 5 bases from V and 5 bases from J, with 21 bases in between. Germline loops: CDR1 SGHTA, CDR2 FQGNSA. This clone was detected only once. The antigen is not known. This TCR was sampled from a woman under 30 in good health and CMV-seronegative. The chain has TRBV7-2 and TRBJ2-2; D perhaps matches TRBD2 (6 bases). Source material: PBMCs. CDR3 in DNA: TGTGCCAGCAGCCAGACCGGGGGTAGGGGAAGTACCGGGGAGCTGTTTTTT. This encodes CASSQTGGRGSTGELFF.